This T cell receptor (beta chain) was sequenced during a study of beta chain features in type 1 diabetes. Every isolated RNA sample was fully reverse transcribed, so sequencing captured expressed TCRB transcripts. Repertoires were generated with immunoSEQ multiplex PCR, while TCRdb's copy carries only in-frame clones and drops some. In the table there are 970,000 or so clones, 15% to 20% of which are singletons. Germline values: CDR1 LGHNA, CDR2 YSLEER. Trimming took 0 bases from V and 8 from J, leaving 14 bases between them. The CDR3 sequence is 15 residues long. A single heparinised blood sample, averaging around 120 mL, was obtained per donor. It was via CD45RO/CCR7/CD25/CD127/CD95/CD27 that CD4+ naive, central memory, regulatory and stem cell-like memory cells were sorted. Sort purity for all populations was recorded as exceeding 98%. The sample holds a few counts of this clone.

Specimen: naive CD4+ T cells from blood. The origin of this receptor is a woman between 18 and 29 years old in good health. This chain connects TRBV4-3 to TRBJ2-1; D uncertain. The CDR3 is CASSQEPAMVDEQFF. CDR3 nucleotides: TGCGCCAGCAGCCAAGAACCAGCGATGGTAGATGAGCAGTTCTTC.